The 22 T cell receptor beta chains reported below all come from one sample, sequenced in a study of T cells after yellow fever vaccination. TCRdb re-called the 5' RACE reads with MiXCR, one entry per CDR3 protein. The data contain 300,000 to 400,000 distinct CDR3 sequences, more than 8.5% of them singletons. Sequenced here: PBMCs, sampled on the day of the first yellow fever vaccination. The receptors were gathered from a man younger than 30 who received the YFV17D yellow fever vaccine.

This clonotype was counted only a few times. The rearrangement links TRBV6-1 to TRBJ2-5; D call uncertain. The CDR3 spans 13 residues. CDR1 and CDR2 (germline): MNHNS, SASEGT. The V gene lost 5 bases and the J gene lost 2 bases, with 9 bases spanning the gap. The CDR3 sequence: CASSIGLQETQYF. CDR3 nucleotides: TGTGCCAGCAGTATTGGCTTACAAGAGACCCAGTACTTC.

This clonotype was counted at least ten times. The V gene is TRBV6-5, the J gene TRBJ2-1; D might be TRBD2 (6 bases). V was pared by 6 bases and J by 9 bases, with 21 bases between. CDR1 and CDR2 (germline): MNHEY, SVGAGI. CDR3 length: 15 amino acids. The CDR3 coding sequence is TGTGCCAGCAGCTGGCCGGGACTGGGCGTCGGTGAGCAGTTCTTC. It yields the protein CASSWPGLGVGEQFF.

This clonotype turned up a few times. The chain employs TRBV7-2 and TRBJ2-3; D gene uncertain. The CDR3 length is 16 residues. Germline CDR1 reads SGHTA; CDR2 reads FQGNSA. Trimming left V 5 bases short and J 4 bases short, with 19 bases between. The CDR3 here is CASSLAGLGIADTQYF. CDR3 DNA sequence: TGTGCCAGCAGCCTCGCCGGGCTAGGGATTGCAGATACGCAGTATTTT.

The V call is TRBV7-2, the J call TRBJ1-3, with D unclear. V was cut by 1 base and J by 0 bases, with 10 bases left in between. Germline V gene sequence: CDR1 SGHTA, CDR2 FQGNSA. The CDR3 extends over 16 amino acids. The CDR3 region is CASSLGGPRSGNTIYF. Here the CDR3 DNA reads TGTGCCAGCAGCTTAGGAGGGCCGCGCTCTGGAAACACCATATATTTT. The variable domain in full, with the rest retrieved from reference TRBV7-2 and TRBJ1-3, is GAGVSQSPSNKVTEKGKDVELRCDPISGHTALYWYRQSLGQGLEFLIYFQGNSAPDKSGLPSDRFSAERTGGSVSTLTIQRTQQEDSAVYLCASSLGGPRSGNTIYFGEGSWLTVV.

This clonotype showed up just a few times. J is TRBJ2-3 and V is TRBV4-3, with 7 bases fitting TRBD2. J gave up 4 bases and V 3 bases, and 16 bases lay outside the gene matches. This CDR3 contains 18 residues. Germline CDR1 and CDR2: LGHNA and YSLEER. The CDR3 spells CASSHRSGLGGGADTQYF. CDR3 bases: TGCGCCAGCAGCCACCGATCCGGACTAGGCGGGGGAGCAGATACGCAGTATTTT.

This chain links TRBV7-8 with TRBJ2-7, with D perhaps TRBD1 or TRBD2 (5 bases each). The V gene lost 7 bases and the J gene lost 2 bases, with 18 bases spanning the gap. This CDR3 spans 15 amino acids. Germline CDR1 reads SGHVS; CDR2 reads FQNEAQ. The CDR3 nucleotides are TGTGCCAGCACCCTCTATGGGACGGGAACCTACGAGCAGTACTTC. This translates into CASTLYGTGTYEQYF.

This clonotype was observed a handful of times. The chain recombines TRBV11-2 with TRBJ2-2; 10 bases map to TRBD1. This CDR3 region has 17 residues. Losses at the gene ends were 6 bases for V and 3 bases for J; bases not matched to a gene: 10. Germline values: CDR1 SGHAT, CDR2 FQNNGV. CDR3 amino acids: CASREYGQGVYTGELFF. DNA of the CDR3: TGTGCCAGCAGGGAATATGGACAGGGGGTTTACACCGGGGAGCTGTTTTTT.

The genes are TRBV28 and TRBJ2-5; D is perhaps TRBD1 (5 bases). Between the trimmed V and J ends, which lost 0 bases and 5 bases, there was a span of 10 bases. The CDR3 has 14 amino acids. The V gene's germline CDR1 is MDHEN and CDR2 SYDVKM. The CDR3 DNA is TGTGCCAGCAGTTTATGGGGCAGGGATGAGACCCAGTACTTC. Translation gives CASSLWGRDETQYF.

This clonotype was counted at least ten times. The gene calls are TRBV7-8 and TRBJ2-2, with D perhaps TRBD1 (6 bases). Germline V gene sequence: CDR1 SGHVS, CDR2 FQNEAQ. The CDR3 is 18 amino acids. Trimming took off 5 bases at V and 5 bases at J, with 24 bases between the two ends. In DNA form, the CDR3 reads TGTGCCAGCAGCAATTCCAAGGGGGAACGACGTGGGACCGGGGAGCTGTTTTTT. The encoded protein is CASSNSKGERRGTGELFF. The full variable domain, with the rest looked up from reference TRBV7-8 and TRBJ2-2, is GAGVSQSPRYKVAKRGQDVALRCDPISGHVSLFWYQQALGQGPEFLTYFQNEAQLDKSGLPSDRFFAERPEGSVSTLKIQRTQQEDSAVYLCASSNSKGERRGTGELFFGEGSRLTVL.

In this sample, this clonotype turned up many times. The gene calls are TRBV5-1 and TRBJ1-2, with 9 bases identical to TRBD1. The CDR3 spans 13 residues. The trim removed 4 bases at V and 7 bases at J, leaving 5 bases unmatched. The germline gives CDR1 SGHRS, CDR2 YFSETQ. The CDR3 DNA reads as TGCGCCAGCAGCCCGGGACAGGGTGGTGGCTACACCTTC. Translating it yields CASSPGQGGGYTF. Filled out from reference TRBV5-1 and TRBJ1-2, the complete variable domain reads KAGVTQTPRYLIKTRGQQVTLSCSPISGHRSVSWYQQTPGQGLQFLFEYFSETQRNKGNFPGRFSGRQFSNSRSEMNVSTLELGDSALYLCASSPGQGGGYTFGSGTRLTVV.

This clonotype was seen a handful of times. This chain joins TRBV4-2 and TRBJ2-7, with 13 bases lining up with TRBD2. V was clipped by 4 bases and J by 2 bases; unmatched bases: 14. The CDR3 has 19 residues. Germline CDR1 LGHNA, CDR2 YNFKEQ. Written as DNA, the CDR3 is TGTGCCAGCAGCCTGCCGACTAGCGGGGGGAACGCCGCGACCTACGAGCAGTACGTC. Translating it yields CASSLPTSGGNAATYEQYV.

This clonotype was found a few times. V and J are TRBV7-6 and TRBJ2-7, with D possibly TRBD1 on 5 matching bases. The CDR3 sequence is 14 residues long. CDR1 SGHVS and CDR2 FNYEAQ come from the germline V gene. V was clipped by 0 bases and J by 2 bases, with 8 bases between them. CDR3 DNA: TGTGCCAGCAGCTTAGCGGGGCCCGCCTACGAGCAGTACTTC. As protein: CASSLAGPAYEQYF.

The sample holds a few counts of this clonotype. V usage is TRBV7-2 and J usage is TRBJ1-6; 7 positions agree with TRBD1. The CDR3 covers 15 residues. Germline CDR1 is SGHTA and CDR2 is FQGNSA. The V segment lost 4 bases and the J segment 7 bases; nucleotides outside the gene matches: 7. The DNA of the CDR3 is TGTGCCAGCAGCTCACAGGTACAGGGGAATTCACCCCTCCACTTT. It is translated as CASSSQVQGNSPLHF.

V usage is TRBV3-1 and J usage is TRBJ2-1, with unresolved D. CDR3 length equals 14 residues. Deletions cut 0 bases from V and 5 bases from J, with 8 bases between. Germline V gene sequence: CDR1 LGHDT, CDR2 YNNKEL (reference sequence). The CDR3 loop reads CASSQDRINNEQFF. The CDR3 region has the DNA TGTGCCAGCAGCCAAGACAGGATCAACAATGAGCAGTTCTTC.

This clonotype showed up just a few times. V is TRBV6-1 and J is TRBJ2-3; possible D gene TRBD2, 5 bases. The CDR3 consists of 13 residues. V lost 7 bases and J 3 bases, leaving 11 bases between the germline ends. From germline, CDR1 is MNHNS and CDR2 SASEGT. The CDR3 sequence is CASNPGWTDTQYF. The CDR3 DNA reads as TGTGCCAGCAACCCGGGGTGGACAGATACGCAGTATTTT.

V is TRBV18 and J is TRBJ2-1, with D unresolved. Germline-derived CDR1 and CDR2 are KGHSH and LQKENI. CDR3 length equals 12 residues. V was cut by 5 bases and J by 4 bases, with 6 bases left in between. CDR3 nucleotide sequence: TGTGCCAGCTCAACACGGTACAATGAGCAGTTCTTC. This codes for CASSTRYNEQFF.

This clonotype was counted a few times. The chain uses TRBV7-9 and TRBJ1-2; D is ambiguous. Germline V gives CDR1 SEHNR, CDR2 FQNEAQ (reference sequence). The CDR3 runs to 11 residues. Trimming pared 6 bases from V and 4 bases from J, leaving 6 bases between. For the CDR3, the DNA is TGTGCCAGCAGAGGTAGCTATGGCTACACCTTC. It specifies CASRGSYGYTF.

This clonotype was seen a few times. This rearrangement joins TRBV10-3 to TRBJ2-3; 11 positions agree with TRBD2. This CDR3 comprises 16 residues. The V gene end was trimmed by 6 bases and the J gene end by 5 bases; junction bases not matched to a gene: 10. In germline, CDR1 is ENHRY, CDR2 SYGVKD. CDR3 DNA sequence: TGTGCCATCAGCGACGGAGGGACTAGCGGACGAGATACGCAGTATTTT. This codes for CAISDGGTSGRDTQYF.

The chain employs TRBV13 and TRBJ2-7; D is uncertain. The CDR3 totals 14 residues. Trimming removed 2 bases from V and 0 bases from J, with 8 bases in between. CDR1 PRHDT and CDR2 FYEKMQ come from the germline V gene (reference sequence). Written as DNA, the CDR3 is TGTGCCAGCAGCTTAATCGACTCCTCCTACGAGCAGTACTTC. It encodes CASSLIDSSYEQYF.

The chain joins TRBV13 to TRBJ2-5; the D gene is possibly TRBD1 (7 bases). CDR1 and CDR2 from the germline V gene are PRHDT and FYEKMQ (reference sequence). V was cut by 5 bases and J by 5 bases, with 15 bases left in between. The CDR3 has 14 amino acids. This chain's CDR3 is CASSPRSGGETQYF. The CDR3 DNA follows: TGTGCCAGCAGCCCCAGGTCAGGGGGGGAGACCCAGTACTTC. The full variable domain, completed using reference TRBV13 and TRBJ2-5, is AAGVIQSPRHLIKEKRETATLKCYPIPRHDTVYWYQQGPGQDPQFLISFYEKMQSDKGSIPDRFSAQQFSDYHSELNMSSLELGDSALYFCASSPRSGGETQYFGPGTRLLVL.

This clonotype was seen many times. CDR3 sequence: CASSYSRVAEAFF. The CDR3, as DNA: TGTGCCAGCAGTTACTCCAGGGTGGCTGAAGCTTTCTTT. V usage is TRBV6-5 and J usage is TRBJ1-1; D may be TRBD1 (5 bases). V shed 0 bases and J shed 6 bases, with 8 bases lying between them. Germline loops: CDR1 MNHEY, CDR2 SVGAGI. CDR3 length: 13 amino acids.

This clonotype was seen a handful of times. V is TRBV5-1 and J is TRBJ2-6; no firm D call. Trimming removed 6 bases from V and 2 bases from J, with 9 bases in between. CDR3 length equals 14 residues. Germline CDR1 SGHRS, CDR2 YFSETQ. DNA for the CDR3: TGCGCCAGCACCAGGTTGGCTGGGGCCAACGTCCTGACTTTC. It codes for CASTRLAGANVLTF.